These T cell receptor beta chains were read from a single sample in a study of T cells in Graves' hyperthyroidism and ophthalmopathy. TCRdb processed the multiplex PCR reads anew with MiXCR; each CDR3 protein has one entry. The sample consists of 540,000 or so distinct CDR3 sequences, roughly 50% of them appearing once. Sequenced material: peripheral blood or thyroid tissue (not recorded which). The receptors were gathered from an adult woman with Graves' disease, either hyperthyroidism or ophthalmopathy (not recorded which). The CDR3 runs from the conserved cysteine through the conserved F or W. Each record gives: D gene, J gene, clone size, V gene, CDR3 protein, CDR3 DNA. The D gene is left open where the match is weak. Rows give clone size only sometimes, using once, few, many, or a class for an expanded clone.

D: -; J: TRBJ2-7; size: -; V: TRBV11-2; CDR3: CASSPGSGWSYEQYF; DNA: TGTGCCAGCAGCCCCGGGTCGGGATGGAGCTACGAGCAGTACTTC
D: -; J: TRBJ2-5; size: many; V: TRBV7-9; CDR3: CASSEHRGGFEETQYF; DNA: TGTGCCAGCAGCGAGCACAGGGGGGGTTTCGAGGAGACCCAGTACTTC
D: -; J: TRBJ1-6; size: -; V: TRBV15; CDR3: CATSSAVGVGSPLHF; DNA: TGTGCCACCAGCAGTGCCGTGGGAGTAGGGTCACCCCTCCACTTT
D: TRBD1; J: TRBJ1-2; size: -; V: TRBV20-1; CDR3: CSASHGTAYGYTF; DNA: TGCAGTGCTAGCCACGGGACAGCCTATGGCTACACCTTC
D: -; J: TRBJ1-2; size: many; V: TRBV7-9; CDR3: CASSLSSYGYTF; DNA: TGTGCCAGCAGCTTAAGTAGTTATGGCTACACCTTC
D: -; J: TRBJ1-3; size: many; V: TRBV7-6; CDR3: CASRNQPGHQSGNTIYF; DNA: TGTGCCAGCAGGAACCAACCGGGACACCAATCTGGAAACACCATATATTTT
D: -; J: TRBJ1-1; size: many; V: TRBV9; CDR3: CASSVGSWNTEAFF; DNA: TGTGCCAGCAGCGTAGGGTCGTGGAACACTGAAGCTTTCTTT
D: -; J: TRBJ2-1; size: -; V: TRBV29-1; CDR3: CSALQGYEQFF; DNA: TGCAGCGCCTTACAGGGCTATGAGCAGTTCTTC
D: TRBD2; J: TRBJ2-7; size: many; V: TRBV28; CDR3: CASSFDAGTSGTYEQYF; DNA: TGTGCCAGCAGTTTCGACGCCGGGACTAGCGGCACCTACGAGCAGTACTTC
D: -; J: TRBJ1-3; size: many; V: TRBV5-1; CDR3: CASSKGAGNTIYF; DNA: TGCGCCAGCAGCAAAGGAGCCGGAAACACCATATATTTT
D: TRBD1; J: TRBJ1-1; size: -; V: TRBV7-8; CDR3: CASSYGQGGTEAFF; DNA: TGTGCCAGCAGCTACGGACAGGGGGGAACTGAAGCTTTCTTT
D: TRBD1; J: TRBJ1-5; size: few; V: TRBV7-3; CDR3: CASSLLLDRRQAKLSQPQHF; DNA: TGTGCCAGCAGCCTTTTACTGGACAGGCGACAAGCCAAGCTGAGTCAGCCCCAGCATTTT
D: -; J: TRBJ1-1; size: many; V: TRBV12-3/TRBV12-4; CDR3: CASNLLPGTEAFF; DNA: TGTGCCAGCAACCTTTTACCGGGCACTGAAGCTTTCTTT
D: -; J: TRBJ1-3; size: -; V: TRBV20-1; CDR3: CSARDERVAGNTIYF; DNA: TGCAGTGCTAGAGATGAAAGGGTAGCGGGAAACACCATATATTTT
D: -; J: TRBJ1-2; size: -; V: TRBV12-3/TRBV12-4; CDR3: CASSKTPGRPFTF; DNA: TGTGCCAGCAGCAAAACTCCGGGACGGCCATTCACCTTC
D: TRBD1; J: TRBJ1-3; size: -; V: TRBV10-2; CDR3: CARTGGVDRGNTIYF; DNA: TGCGCCAGAACAGGGGGTGTGGACCGGGGAAACACCATATATTTT
D: -; J: TRBJ2-5; size: many; V: TRBV11-2; CDR3: CASSLVGGTGETQYF; DNA: TGTGCCAGCAGCTTAGTTGGGGGAACGGGAGAGACCCAGTACTTC
D: -; J: TRBJ1-5; size: -; V: TRBV7-9; CDR3: CASSRGPGLLPQHF; DNA: TGTGCCAGCAGCCGAGGACCGGGCCTACTGCCCCAGCATTTT
D: -; J: TRBJ1-2; size: -; V: TRBV10-2; CDR3: CASRPTGPNYGYTF; DNA: TGCGCCAGCAGGCCGACAGGACCTAACTATGGCTACACCTTC
D: -; J: TRBJ2-7; size: many; V: TRBV2; CDR3: CASIAGVSYEQYF; DNA: TGTGCCAGCATTGCAGGGGTCTCCTACGAGCAGTACTTC
D: TRBD1; J: TRBJ1-2; size: -; V: TRBV20-1; CDR3: CSARDVGQSEGYTF; DNA: TGCAGTGCTAGAGATGTGGGACAGTCGGAGGGCTACACCTTC
D: TRBD1; J: TRBJ1-4; size: few; V: TRBV15; CDR3: CATSKDRDSNEKLFF; DNA: TGTGCCACCAGCAAAGACCGGGACAGCAATGAAAAACTGTTTTTT
D: -; J: TRBJ1-6; size: many; V: TRBV4-1; CDR3: CASSQSLKGNSPLHF; DNA: TGCGCCAGCAGCCAGTCTCTTAAGGGGAATTCACCCCTCCACTTT
D: -; J: TRBJ1-4; size: once; V: TRBV3-1; CDR3: CASSQRGRTTNEKLFF; DNA: TGTGCCAGCTCACAAAGGGGCAGAACAACTAATGAAAAACTGTTTTTT
D: -; J: TRBJ1-5; size: -; V: TRBV10-3; CDR3: CARDRTNQPQHF; DNA: TGTGCTAGAGATCGGACGAATCAGCCCCAGCATTTT
D: -; J: TRBJ1-6; size: many; V: TRBV20-1; CDR3: CSARVGRFESPLHF; DNA: TGCAGTGCTAGAGTCGGCAGGTTCGAATCACCCCTCCACTTT
D: TRBD1; J: TRBJ1-3; size: -; V: TRBV5-1; CDR3: CASSEGTGVAYGNAIYF; DNA: TGCGCCAGCAGCGAAGGGACAGGGGTCGCTTATGGAAACGCCATATATTTT
D: -; J: TRBJ2-7; size: -; V: TRBV19; CDR3: CASSQDRGAADVYEQYF; DNA: TGCGCCAGCAGCCAAGATAGGGGGGCGGCTGATGTCTACGAGCAGTACTTC
D: -; J: TRBJ2-7; size: many; V: TRBV7-8; CDR3: CASGGGLSVDEQYF; DNA: TGTGCCAGCGGAGGGGGGCTCTCTGTGGACGAGCAGTACTTC
D: -; J: TRBJ1-5; size: -; V: TRBV10-1; CDR3: CASSGAGRDEHF; DNA: TGCGCCAGCAGCGGCGCGGGACGGGACGAGCATTTT
D: -; J: TRBJ2-7; size: many; V: TRBV5-1; CDR3: CASRRLGGIGLNEQYF; DNA: TGCGCCAGCAGGCGCCTAGGTGGGATAGGGCTGAACGAGCAGTACTTC